These 14 T cell receptor beta chains came from one sample sequenced in a study of control samples from healthy donors and cancer patients (dated by TCRdb to 2019 to 2021). Libraries were prepared through the immunoSEQ multiplex PCR assay. TCRdb provides this immuneACCESS table in a form limited to in-frame rearrangements. Some clones are lacking; in checked studies, under half of them reflect an unresolved V gene, and why the rest are absent is not known. The sample yields some 79,000 clones; roughly 90% were counted once. Of the sample, approximately 3.6% is held by the ten largest clones. Specimen: blood. These receptors were taken from a woman between 50 and 59 years old in good health.

The J gene is TRBJ1-1, the V gene TRBV7-3, with D tentatively TRBD1 (6 bases). The CDR3 is made up of 14 amino acids. The V end lost 3 bases, the J end lost 1 base, and 9 bases lay between the germline ends. The V gene's germline CDR1 is SGHTA and CDR2 FQGTGA. In DNA form, the CDR3 reads TGTGCCAGCAGCTTGGGGGGCCCGAACACTGAAGCTTTCTTT. It yields the protein CASSLGGPNTEAFF.

This chain connects TRBV11-1 to TRBJ1-2; D is unclear. There are 15 residues in the CDR3. V lost 2 bases and J 0 bases, leaving 10 bases between the germline ends. CDR1 is SGHAT, CDR2 FQDESV, per germline (reference sequence). The CDR3 region has the DNA TGTGCCAGCAGCTTATCGGACGGAGCTAACTATGGCTACACCTTC. This sequence encodes CASSLSDGANYGYTF.

This chain joins TRBV9 and TRBJ1-1; the D is unclear. Germline V lookup: CDR1 SGDLS, CDR2 YYNGEE. The V end was cut by 0 bases, the J end by 4 bases, with 19 bases between. This CDR3 is 17 amino acids long. This chain's CDR3 is CASSVAEDGLVFTEAFF. For the CDR3, the DNA is TGTGCCAGCAGCGTAGCGGAGGACGGGTTAGTCTTCACTGAAGCTTTCTTT.

The CDR3 sequence: CASSLLPIGTGELFF. In DNA, the CDR3 is TGCGCCAGCAGCTTGTTACCCATTGGCACCGGGGAGCTGTTTTTT. The rearrangement joins TRBV5-1 to TRBJ2-2; D is unclear. There are 15 residues in the CDR3. The V gene's germline CDR1 is SGHRS and CDR2 YFSETQ. Trimming took off 1 base at V and 4 bases at J, with 11 bases between the two ends.

V and J are TRBV12-3 or TRBV12-4 and TRBJ1-2; TRBD1 is a possible D gene (5 bases). With 4 bases removed from V and 3 bases from J, the gap between germline ends came to 6 bases. This CDR3 spans 12 amino acids. CDR3 residues: CASSSRDYGYTF. For the CDR3, the DNA is TGTGCCAGCAGTTCCAGGGACTATGGCTACACCTTC.

The V call is TRBV3-1 (or the pseudogene TRBV3-2), the J call TRBJ2-2; D gene uncertain. Trimming took off 1 base at V and 4 bases at J, with 16 bases between the two ends. The CDR3 contains 17 residues. Germline-derived CDR1 and CDR2 are LGHDT and YNNKEL (reference sequence). CDR3 residues: CASSQAGGPSGTGELFF. CDR3 sequence (DNA): TGTGCCAGCAGCCAAGCTGGCGGACCGTCGGGCACCGGGGAGCTGTTTTTT.

A single count supports this clone. The genes are TRBV7-9 and TRBJ2-1; D ambiguous. Germline V gene data show CDR1 as SEHNR and CDR2 as FQNEAQ (reference sequence). The CDR3 has 14 amino acids. V was clipped by 3 bases and J by 3 bases, with 9 bases between them. CDR3 coding DNA: TGTGCCAGCAGCTTGGCGGTACTCTACAATGAGCAGTTCTTC. Protein: CASSLAVLYNEQFF.

As concerns this clone: The sample contains more than one DNA sequence encoding this CDR3. DNA of the CDR3: TGTGCCAGCAGTGGGGGTAGCTCCTACGAGCAGTACTTC. This gives the protein CASSGGSSYEQYF. This chain joins TRBV2 and TRBJ2-7; D is ambiguous. Germline lookup yields CDR1 SNHLY and CDR2 FYNNEI. The CDR3 loop spans 13 amino acids. V lost 4 bases and J 0 bases, leaving 7 bases between the germline ends.

This CDR3 reads CASSSAGSTDTQYF. The CDR3 DNA follows: TGCGCCAGCAGCTCAGCAGGAAGCACAGATACGCAGTATTTT. This chain connects TRBV5-1 to TRBJ2-3, with no clear D. Trimming cost V 3 bases and J 0 bases, with 8 bases left between them. From germline, CDR1 is SGHRS and CDR2 YFSETQ. CDR3 length equals 14 residues.

The rearrangement links TRBV12-5 to TRBJ2-1, with 8 bases aligning to TRBD1. Trimming at V came to 3 bases and at J to 6 bases, leaving 7 bases not matched to a gene. The CDR3 has 15 residues. The germline V gene has CDR1 LGHNT and CDR2 FRNRAP. The CDR3 bases are TGTGCTAGTGGTTTTGGGCAGGGGGCAAGCAATGAGCAGTTCTTC. It yields the protein CASGFGQGASNEQFF.

V gene TRBV3-1 (or the pseudogene TRBV3-2) combines with J gene TRBJ2-5; D unclear. Deletions cut 4 bases from V and 5 bases from J, with 8 bases between. Germline V gene data show CDR1 as LGHDT and CDR2 as YNNKEL (reference sequence). This CDR3 has 12 amino acids. The CDR3, as DNA: TGTGCCAGCAGCCCCTTCCGCGAGACCCAGTACTTC. It translates to CASSPFRETQYF.

This chain's CDR3 is CASSQSTGAGEQYF. Written as DNA, the CDR3 is TGCGCCAGCAGTCAATCCACGGGGGCGGGCGAGCAGTACTTC. The chain has TRBV23-1 and TRBJ2-7, with D perhaps TRBD1 or TRBD2 (6 bases each). TRBV23-1 is labeled an ORF, and its function is uncertain. This CDR3 is 14 amino acids long. V shed 0 bases and J shed 6 bases, with 12 bases lying between them.

The rearrangement uses TRBV30 and TRBJ1-1, with D maybe TRBD1 (5 bases). Germline-derived CDR1 and CDR2 are GTSNPN and SVGIG (reference sequence). The V and J ends lost 2 bases and 1 base respectively, with 14 bases between them. The CDR3 has 15 residues. The CDR3 coding sequence is TGTGCCTGGAGTCCGGGACGGTTTGCGAACACTGAAGCTTTCTTT. This codes for CAWSPGRFANTEAFF.

V and J are TRBV6-1 and TRBJ2-1, with 13 bases aligning to TRBD2. The CDR3 totals 19 residues. J lost 11 bases, V lost 1 base, and 17 bases had no gene match. Germline loops: CDR1 MNHNS, CDR2 SASEGT. The CDR3 loop is CASSEDSRLAGGPRVKQFF. CDR3 nucleotides: TGTGCCAGCAGTGAAGATTCAAGACTAGCGGGAGGCCCCCGGGTGAAGCAGTTCTTC.